Below, 15 T cell receptor beta chains from the same sample are listed, as sequenced in a study of blood T cell repertoires in COVID-19. TCRdb's copy holds only in-frame clones and misses some; the assay was immunoSEQ multiplex PCR. This table has around 150,000 clones, 80% to 90% appearing once. Sequencing used peripheral blood. The origin of the receptors is a woman aged 55-69 years with active COVID-19.

This rearrangement joins TRBV4-2 to TRBJ1-2, with D hard to call. Trimming took off 0 bases at V and 9 bases at J, with 17 bases between the two ends. This CDR3 region has 15 residues. Germline CDR1 reads LGHNA; CDR2 reads YNFKEQ. The CDR3 protein is CASSQDLDGAGSYTF. CDR3 coding DNA: TGTGCCAGCAGCCAAGATCTTGACGGTGCGGGGAGCTACACCTTC.

The chain recombines TRBV6-4 with TRBJ2-1; TRBD2 is a possible D gene (7 bases). Germline assignment: CDR1 MRHNA and CDR2 SNTAGT. V lost 3 bases to trimming and J lost 13 bases, with 19 bases between them. This CDR3 comprises 14 residues. This CDR3 is CASSEQSQAGTQFF. CDR3 DNA: TGTGCCAGCAGTGAACAGTCACAAGCGGGGACACAGTTCTTC.

The chain is built from TRBV28 and TRBJ2-7; tentatively, D is TRBD2 (6 bases). Between the trimmed V and J ends, which lost 7 bases and 2 bases, there was a span of 15 bases. There are 14 residues in the CDR3. Germline lookup yields CDR1 MDHEN and CDR2 SYDVKM. The DNA for the CDR3 is TGTGCCAGCACCCAGCTGCGGGGAGCCTACGAGCAGTACTTC. It yields the protein CASTQLRGAYEQYF.

V is TRBV5-1 and J is TRBJ2-4; D possibly corresponds to TRBD1 (6 bases). Trimming cost V 4 bases and J 8 bases, with 19 bases left between them. CDR3 length: 15 amino acids. Germline V gives CDR1 SGHRS, CDR2 YFSETQ. In nucleotides, the CDR3 is TGCGCCAGCAGCAGGGACACCCCGAGCGTGGACATTCAGTACTTC. It yields the protein CASSRDTPSVDIQYF.

V gene TRBV28 combines with J gene TRBJ2-1; tentative D call: TRBD2 (6 bases). This CDR3 is built from 12 residues. Germline V gives CDR1 MDHEN, CDR2 SYDVKM. The V end lost 6 bases, the J end lost 6 bases, and 9 bases lay between the germline ends. CDR3 protein: CASSRAGNEQFF. Here the CDR3 DNA reads TGTGCCAGCAGCAGAGCGGGCAATGAGCAGTTCTTC.

The chain uses TRBV7-2 and TRBJ2-7; D possibly corresponds to TRBD1 (6 bases). Trimming left V 8 bases short and J 7 bases short, with 21 bases between. Germline CDR1 reads SGHTA; CDR2 reads FQGNSA. The CDR3 spans 14 residues. The DNA for the CDR3 is TGTGCCAGCTTAAAGGGACAAGGCCGTATTGAGCAGTACTTC. Amino acids: CASLKGQGRIEQYF. Full variable domain (rest looked up from reference TRBV7-2 and TRBJ2-7): GAGVSQSPSNKVTEKGKDVELRCDPISGHTALYWYRQSLGQGLEFLIYFQGNSAPDKSGLPSDRFSAERTGGSVSTLTIQRTQQEDSAVYLCASLKGQGRIEQYFGPGTRLTVT.

This clone was detected a few times. This rearrangement joins TRBV10-1 to TRBJ1-5, with TRBD1 matching 7 bases. This CDR3 has 18 amino acids. V was clipped by 5 bases and J by 4 bases; unmatched bases: 17. Germline V gene sequence: CDR1 WNHNN, CDR2 SYGVQD (reference sequence). CDR3 protein: CASSCRDSSPIGNQPQHF. The DNA for the CDR3 is TGCGCCAGCAGTTGCCGGGACAGTTCACCTATAGGGAATCAGCCCCAGCATTTT.

The chain uses TRBV4-1 and TRBJ2-7; TRBD1 agrees at 7 bases. Germline values: CDR1 MGHRA, CDR2 YSYEKL. Trimming took 5 bases from V and 7 from J; bases not matched to a gene: 14. The CDR3 covers 15 residues. The CDR3 nucleotides are TGCGCCAGCAGCGCAAGCCGGGACAGCTTTTTTGAGCAGTACTTC. Amino acid sequence: CASSASRDSFFEQYF.

This rearrangement joins TRBV6-5 to TRBJ2-1; 8 positions match TRBD1. The CDR3 consists of 15 residues. Germline V gives CDR1 MNHEY, CDR2 SVGAGI. Germline trimming cut 8 bases from V and 3 bases from J; bases unmatched to any gene: 9. CDR3 protein: CASAQGQGGYNEQFF. CDR3 nucleotides: TGTGCCAGCGCCCAAGGACAGGGTGGCTACAATGAGCAGTTCTTC.

The chain is built from TRBV6-2 or TRBV6-3 and TRBJ2-3; TRBD1 matches at 11 bases. The CDR3 has 15 amino acids. After removal of 6 bases from V and 5 bases from J, the junction contained 7 bases not matched to a gene. The germline CDR1 and CDR2 sequences are MNHEY and SVGEGT. In DNA, the CDR3 is TGTGCCAGCAGCTCGGACAGGGGGCAGGTAGATACGCAGTATTTT. The encoded protein is CASSSDRGQVDTQYF.

The rearrangement joins TRBV21-1 to TRBJ1-4; no DNA check was done on the table's D call, TRBD1. TRBV21-1 is assigned pseudogene status. The length of the CDR3 is 14 residues. The CDR3 reads CASRGGQYNEKLFF. The CDR3, as DNA: TGTGCCAGCAGGGGGGGACAGTACAATGAAAAACTGTTTTTT.

The chain is built from TRBV9 and TRBJ1-2, with a possible D match to TRBD1 (6 bases). Germline assignment: CDR1 SGDLS and CDR2 YYNGEE. V was trimmed by 0 bases and J by 3 bases, leaving 18 bases between them. CDR3 length: 17 amino acids. The CDR3: CASSVVPNRARDYGYTF. The DNA of the CDR3 is TGTGCCAGCAGCGTAGTACCAAACAGGGCTCGGGACTATGGCTACACCTTC.

This chain links TRBV7-3 with TRBJ1-6; TRBD1 aligns across 12 bases. Germline V gene lookup returns CDR1 SGHTA and CDR2 FQGTGA. This CDR3 has 15 amino acids. V lost 2 bases to trimming and J lost 10 bases; unmatched junction nucleotides: 3. The CDR3 coding sequence is TGTGCCAGCAGCTTATCGGGACAGGGGGCGTCACCCCTCCACTTT. This sequence encodes CASSLSGQGASPLHF.

The chain joins TRBV11-1 to TRBJ1-1; 7 bases align to TRBD1. With V trimmed by 6 bases and J by 0 bases, 7 bases remained unmatched. Per the germline V gene, CDR1 is SGHAT and CDR2 is FQDESV (reference sequence). The CDR3 length is 15 residues. The CDR3 loop reads CASRLRTGVNTEAFF. The CDR3 DNA follows: TGTGCCAGCAGGCTTAGGACAGGCGTGAACACTGAAGCTTTCTTT.

This clone was picked up one time. The rearrangement uses TRBV7-2 and TRBJ1-6; 9 nucleotides agree with TRBD1. The V gene end was trimmed by 4 bases and the J gene end by 8 bases; junction bases not matched to a gene: 6. CDR1 and CDR2 from the germline V gene are SGHTA and FQGNSA. CDR3 size: 15 residues. CDR3 nucleotide sequence: TGTGCCAGCAGCTCAGGGGGGACAGGGCATTCACCCCTCCACTTT. Amino acids: CASSSGGTGHSPLHF.